The next 5 T cell receptor beta chains were all read from a single sample in a study of blood T cell repertoires in COVID-19. The data were produced by immunoSEQ multiplex PCR, yet TCRdb's version contains in-frame clones alone and is incomplete. The sample holds roughly 80,000 clones, 82% seen once. The sample was peripheral blood. Receptors were obtained from a human donor in a cohort sampled during active COVID-19.

This clone has just one count. The chain combines TRBV6-5 with TRBJ1-6, with D tentatively TRBD1 (6 bases). CDR3 length: 13 residues. CDR1 is MNHEY, CDR2 SVGAGI, per germline. The germline V and J ends were trimmed by 7 bases and 4 bases, with 8 bases remaining between them. The CDR3: CASTTGYNSPLHF. CDR3 coding DNA: TGTGCCAGCACGACAGGATATAATTCACCCCTCCACTTT.

V is TRBV5-6 and J is TRBJ2-2, with TRBD2 matching 10 bases. Germline CDR1 is SGHDT and CDR2 is YYEEEE. CDR3 size: 14 residues. V dropped 2 bases and J dropped 6; count of bases not matched to a gene: 1. CDR3 sequence reads: CASSLLAGPGELFF. CDR3 nucleotide sequence: TGTGCCAGCAGCTTACTAGCGGGGCCCGGGGAGCTGTTTTTT.

This clone was detected only once. V gene TRBV11-2 combines with J gene TRBJ1-2; 8 bases agree with TRBD1. The CDR3 consists of 13 residues. CDR1 is SGHAT, CDR2 FQNNGV, per germline. J was trimmed by 8 bases and V by 2 bases; bases with no gene match: 4. CDR3 nucleotides: TGTGCCAGCAGCTTATATGGGACAGGCGGCTACACCTTC. Its translation: CASSLYGTGGYTF.

The V and J genes are TRBV5-4 and TRBJ1-6; possible D gene TRBD1, 5 bases. There are 16 residues in the CDR3. Germline lookup yields CDR1 SGHNT and CDR2 YYREEE (reference sequence). Deletions cut 3 bases from V and 9 bases from J, with 19 bases between. In DNA, the CDR3 is TGTGCCAGCAGCTCCGGCGGGGGTGTGATAGGTTCACCCCTCCACTTT. It is translated as CASSSGGGVIGSPLHF.

The V gene is TRBV5-1, the J gene TRBJ2-5, with 12 bases lining up with TRBD2. The CDR3 consists of 15 residues. Germline V gene data show CDR1 as SGHRS and CDR2 as YFSETQ. Losses at the gene ends were 2 bases for V and 5 bases for J; bases not matched to a gene: 4. The CDR3 region is CASSFGLAGWETQYF. Written as DNA, the CDR3 is TGCGCCAGCAGCTTCGGACTAGCGGGGTGGGAGACCCAGTACTTC.